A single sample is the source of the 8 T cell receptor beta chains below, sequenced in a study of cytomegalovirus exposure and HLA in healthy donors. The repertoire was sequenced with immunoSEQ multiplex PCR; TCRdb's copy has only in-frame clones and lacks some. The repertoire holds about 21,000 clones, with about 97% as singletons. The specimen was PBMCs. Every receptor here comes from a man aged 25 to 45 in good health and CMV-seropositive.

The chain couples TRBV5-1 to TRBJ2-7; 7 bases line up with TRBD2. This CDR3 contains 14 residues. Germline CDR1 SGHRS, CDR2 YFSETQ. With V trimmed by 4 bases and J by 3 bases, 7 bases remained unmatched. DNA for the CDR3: TGCGCCAGCAGCCCATCCGGGACTATCTACGAGCAGTACTTC. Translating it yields CASSPSGTIYEQYF.

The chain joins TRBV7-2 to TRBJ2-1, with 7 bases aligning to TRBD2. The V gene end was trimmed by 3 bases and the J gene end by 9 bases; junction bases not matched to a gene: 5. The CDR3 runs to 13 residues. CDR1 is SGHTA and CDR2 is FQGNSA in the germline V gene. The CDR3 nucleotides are TGTGCCAGCAGCTTGGGCGGGAGCCCTGAGCAGTTCTTC. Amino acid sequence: CASSLGGSPEQFF.

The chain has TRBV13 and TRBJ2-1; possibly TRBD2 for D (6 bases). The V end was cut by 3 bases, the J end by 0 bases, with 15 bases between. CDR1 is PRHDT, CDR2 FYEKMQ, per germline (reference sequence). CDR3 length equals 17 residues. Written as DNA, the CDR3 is TGTGCCAGCAGCTTGGGGACTGGAGTAAGCTCCTACAATGAGCAGTTCTTC. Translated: CASSLGTGVSSYNEQFF. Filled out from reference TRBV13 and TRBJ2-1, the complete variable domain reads AAGVIQSPRHLIKEKRETATLKCYPIPRHDTVYWYQQGPGQDPQFLISFYEKMQSDKGSIPDRFSAQQFSDYHSELNMSSLELGDSALYFCASSLGTGVSSYNEQFFGPGTRLTVL.

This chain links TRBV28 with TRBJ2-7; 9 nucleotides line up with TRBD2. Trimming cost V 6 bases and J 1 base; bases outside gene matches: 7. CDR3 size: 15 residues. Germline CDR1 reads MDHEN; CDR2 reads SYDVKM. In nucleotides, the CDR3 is TGTGCCAGCAGGCGGTCTAGCGGGGATTCCTACGAGCAGTACTTC. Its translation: CASRRSSGDSYEQYF.

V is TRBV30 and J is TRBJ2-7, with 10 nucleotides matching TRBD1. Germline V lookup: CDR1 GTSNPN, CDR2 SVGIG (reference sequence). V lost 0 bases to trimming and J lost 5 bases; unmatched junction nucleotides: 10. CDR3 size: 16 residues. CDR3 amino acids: CAWSVGVGTGDHEQYF. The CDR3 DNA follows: TGTGCCTGGAGTGTAGGAGTAGGGACAGGGGACCACGAGCAGTACTTC.

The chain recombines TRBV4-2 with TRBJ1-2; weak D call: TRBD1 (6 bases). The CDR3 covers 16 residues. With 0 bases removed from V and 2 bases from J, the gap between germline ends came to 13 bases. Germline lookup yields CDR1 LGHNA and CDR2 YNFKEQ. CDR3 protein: CASSQEGSGANYGYTF. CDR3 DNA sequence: TGTGCCAGCAGCCAAGAGGGTTCAGGGGCGAACTATGGCTACACCTTC.

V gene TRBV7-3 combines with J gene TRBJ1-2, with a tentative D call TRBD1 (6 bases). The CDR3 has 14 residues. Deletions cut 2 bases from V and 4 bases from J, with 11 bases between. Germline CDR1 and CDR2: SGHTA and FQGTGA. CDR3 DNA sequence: TGTGCCAGCAGCTTACAAGCAGGGGCCTATGGCTACACCTTC. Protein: CASSLQAGAYGYTF. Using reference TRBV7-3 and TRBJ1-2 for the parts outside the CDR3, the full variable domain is GAGVSQTPSNKVTEKGKYVELRCDPISGHTALYWYRQSLGQGPEFLIYFQGTGAADDSGLPNDRFFAVRPEGSVSTLKIQRTERGDSAVYLCASSLQAGAYGYTFGSGTRLTVV.

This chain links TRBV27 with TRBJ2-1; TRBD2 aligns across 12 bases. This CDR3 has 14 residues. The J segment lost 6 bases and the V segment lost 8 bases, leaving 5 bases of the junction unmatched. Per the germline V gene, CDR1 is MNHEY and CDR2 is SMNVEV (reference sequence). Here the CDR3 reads CASARTSGVNEQFF. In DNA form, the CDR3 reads TGTGCCAGCGCTCGGACTAGCGGGGTCAATGAGCAGTTCTTC.